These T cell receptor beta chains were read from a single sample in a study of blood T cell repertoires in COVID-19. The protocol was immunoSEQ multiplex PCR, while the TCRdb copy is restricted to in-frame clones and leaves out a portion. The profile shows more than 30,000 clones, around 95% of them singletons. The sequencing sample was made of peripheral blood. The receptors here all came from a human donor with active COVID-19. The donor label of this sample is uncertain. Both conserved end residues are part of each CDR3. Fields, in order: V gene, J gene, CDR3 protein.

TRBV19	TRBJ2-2	CASSVRTGDPGELFF
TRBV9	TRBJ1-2	CASSMTLQGANGYTF
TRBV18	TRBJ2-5	CASSPPRGGSGGPAETQYF
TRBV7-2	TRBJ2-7	CASSLAYGSVEQYF
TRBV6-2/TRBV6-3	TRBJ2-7	CASSYGAGGTYEQYF
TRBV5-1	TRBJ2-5	CASSLGAGAQETQYF
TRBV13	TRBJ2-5	CASSNERGRGETQYF
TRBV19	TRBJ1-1	CASSISSTEAFF
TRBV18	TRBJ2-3	CASSLRTSGSLSDTQYF
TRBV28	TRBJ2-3	CASSLSSAGSTDTQYF
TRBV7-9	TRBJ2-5	CASSLPGETQYF
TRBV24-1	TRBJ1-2	CATSDEVRGYTF
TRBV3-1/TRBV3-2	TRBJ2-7	CASCFRQIPFEQYF
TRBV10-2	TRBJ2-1	CASSAGTSGNNEQFF
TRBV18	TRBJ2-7	CASSPPDSYEQYF
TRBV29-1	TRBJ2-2	CSALDRGNTGELFF
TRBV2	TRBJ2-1	CASSPRDSLYNEQFF
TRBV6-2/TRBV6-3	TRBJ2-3	CASSERPGLAAPDTQYF
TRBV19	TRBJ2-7	CASSIMGSSYEQYF
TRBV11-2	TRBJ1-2	CASSLELGAGYTF